This T cell receptor beta chain was documented in a study of T-cell memory formation after mild COVID-19. Study-wide results and caveats: The authors did not confirm SARS-CoV-2 specificity of second-wave clones peaking day 37. Chiefly within CM and EM were the contracting CD4+ clones; CD8+ ones were within EMRA. CD4+ bias marked clones expanding day 15 to 37, unlike balanced contracting clones.

A note on this clonotype: As yet, its antigen is unknown.

TCRdb re-called the 5' RACE reads through MiXCR, storing one row per CDR3 protein. The sample records fewer than 550,000 distinct CDR3 sequences, around 18% being singletons. This CDR3 region has 14 residues. Germline V CDR1 and CDR2: MNHNY, SVGAGI (reference sequence). The V and J ends lost 0 bases and 3 bases respectively, with 9 bases between them. Sequenced input: PBMCs or a T cell subset sorted from them (not recorded which). The gene calls are TRBV6-6 and TRBJ2-7, with D uncertain. This receptor was obtained from an adult woman who had mild COVID-19 (a few samples of this study predate the infection). Cell type and time point are not known. The CDR3 nucleotides read TGTGCCAGCAGTTACTCGAGTAGGGTCTACGAGCAGTACTTC. Translating it yields CASSYSSRVYEQYF.